The present entry profiles one T cell receptor (beta chain) with its context. Its cognate antigen is unknown. This specimen belongs to a study of T cell responses to AZD1222 COVID-19 vaccine. Study-level points and caveats: Repertoires were collected only later (after the peak T cell response had occurred).

The CDR3 sequence is 14 residues long. Per the germline V gene, CDR1 is MNHEY and CDR2 is SMNVEV (reference sequence). Trimming stripped 5 bases from V and 0 bases from J, with 9 bases between. TCRdb keeps only in-frame clones here, not all; method: immunoSEQ multiplex PCR. The sample holds under 95,000 clones, 85% to 90% seen once. This receptor was obtained from an adult who received the AZD1222 COVID-19 vaccine. The sequences come from peripheral blood, collected 28 days after the second AZD1222 dose. The V and J genes are TRBV27 and TRBJ2-3; no clear D. CDR3 loop: CASSPLDSTDTQYF. For the CDR3, the DNA is TGTGCCAGCAGTCCCCTGGACAGCACAGATACGCAGTATTTT.